The entry that follows covers one T cell receptor (beta chain) sequence. Its antigen is currently unknown. TCRdb re-called the reads with MiXCR, one entry per CDR3 protein. Among 150,000 to 200,000 distinct CDR3 sequences, roughly 28% were seen once, and the ten largest hold 30% to 35%. The record originates from a study of T cell repertoires in cytomegalovirus infection. Study details: Both CMV infection and a matching HLA type were indicated by public TCR beta signatures.

From germline, CDR1 is LGHDT and CDR2 YNNKEL (reference sequence). V lost 4 bases, J lost 5 bases, and 4 bases stayed unmatched. CDR3 size: 14 residues. The study's findings and limits: The ex vivo response showed dominance by HLA-C-restricted CMV-specific TCR beta clonotypes.

This receptor was identified in a human donor in good health (CMV status not recorded). Some clones in this sample may be carry-over from other donors' samples. The V and J genes are TRBV3-1 and TRBJ2-5; the match to TRBD2 covers 10 bases. The sample comprised PBMCs. In DNA, the CDR3 is TGTGCCAGCAGCCCGGGGACTAGCGATGAGACCCAGTACTTC. This gives the protein CASSPGTSDETQYF.